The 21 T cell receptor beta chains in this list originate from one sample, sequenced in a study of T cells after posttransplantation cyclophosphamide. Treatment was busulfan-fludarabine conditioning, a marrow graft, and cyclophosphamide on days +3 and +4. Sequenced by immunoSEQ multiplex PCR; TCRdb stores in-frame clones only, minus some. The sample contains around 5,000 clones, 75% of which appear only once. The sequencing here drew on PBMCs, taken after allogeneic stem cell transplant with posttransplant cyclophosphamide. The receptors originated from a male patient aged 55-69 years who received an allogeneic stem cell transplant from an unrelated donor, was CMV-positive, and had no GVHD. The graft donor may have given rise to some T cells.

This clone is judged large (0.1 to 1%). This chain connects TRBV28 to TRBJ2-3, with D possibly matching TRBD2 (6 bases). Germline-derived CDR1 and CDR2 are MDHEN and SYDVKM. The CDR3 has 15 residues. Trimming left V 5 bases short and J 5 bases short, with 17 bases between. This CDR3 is CASSPLGEAEDTQYF. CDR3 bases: TGTGCCAGCAGTCCCCTGGGGGAGGCGGAAGATACGCAGTATTTT.

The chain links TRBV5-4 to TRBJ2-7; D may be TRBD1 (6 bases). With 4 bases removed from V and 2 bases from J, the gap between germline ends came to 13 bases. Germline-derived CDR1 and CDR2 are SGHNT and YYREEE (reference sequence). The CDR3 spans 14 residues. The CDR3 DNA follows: TGTGCCAGCAGCAGTAACAGGGCGACCTACGAGCAGTACTTC. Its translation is CASSSNRATYEQYF.

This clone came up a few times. Here the CDR3 DNA reads TGTGCCAGCAGCGGCCGGGACAGGGCTAAAGAGACCCAGTACTTC. This sequence encodes CASSGRDRAKETQYF. The chain is built from TRBV5-4 and TRBJ2-5, with 9 bases identical to TRBD1. V was pared by 4 bases and J by 3 bases, with 7 bases of the junction left unmatched. This CDR3 is 15 amino acids long. Per germline, CDR1 SGHNT and CDR2 YYREEE (reference sequence).

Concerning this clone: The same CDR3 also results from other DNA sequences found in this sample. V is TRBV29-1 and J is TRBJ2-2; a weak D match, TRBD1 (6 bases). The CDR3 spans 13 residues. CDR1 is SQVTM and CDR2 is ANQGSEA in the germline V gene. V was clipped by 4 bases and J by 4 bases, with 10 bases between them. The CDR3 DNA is TGCAGCGTTGCGGGACAACCCACCGGGGAGCTGTTTTTT. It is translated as CSVAGQPTGELFF.

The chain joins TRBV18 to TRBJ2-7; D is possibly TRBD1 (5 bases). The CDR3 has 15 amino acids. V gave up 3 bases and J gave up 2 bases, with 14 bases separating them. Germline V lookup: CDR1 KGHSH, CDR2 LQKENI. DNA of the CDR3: TGTGCCAGCTCACCGGATCGGCAGGGCACCTACGAGCAGTACTTC. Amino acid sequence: CASSPDRQGTYEQYF.

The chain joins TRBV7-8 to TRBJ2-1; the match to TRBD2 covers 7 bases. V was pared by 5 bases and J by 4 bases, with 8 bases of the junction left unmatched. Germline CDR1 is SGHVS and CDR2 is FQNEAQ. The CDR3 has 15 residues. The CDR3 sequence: CASSPPGGFYNEQFF. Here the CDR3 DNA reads TGTGCCAGCAGCCCCCCGGGGGGTTTTTACAATGAGCAGTTCTTC. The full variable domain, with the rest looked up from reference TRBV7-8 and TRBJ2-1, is GAGVSQSPRYKVAKRGQDVALRCDPISGHVSLFWYQQALGQGPEFLTYFQNEAQLDKSGLPSDRFFAERPEGSVSTLKIQRTQQEDSAVYLCASSPPGGFYNEQFFGPGTRLTVL.

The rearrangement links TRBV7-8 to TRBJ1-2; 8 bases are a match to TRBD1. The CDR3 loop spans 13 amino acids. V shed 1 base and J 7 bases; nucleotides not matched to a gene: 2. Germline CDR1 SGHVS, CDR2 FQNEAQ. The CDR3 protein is CASSLGDRGGYTF. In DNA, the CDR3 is TGTGCCAGCAGCTTAGGCGACAGGGGTGGCTACACCTTC. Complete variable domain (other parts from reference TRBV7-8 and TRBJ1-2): GAGVSQSPRYKVAKRGQDVALRCDPISGHVSLFWYQQALGQGPEFLTYFQNEAQLDKSGLPSDRFFAERPEGSVSTLKIQRTQQEDSAVYLCASSLGDRGGYTFGSGTRLTVV.

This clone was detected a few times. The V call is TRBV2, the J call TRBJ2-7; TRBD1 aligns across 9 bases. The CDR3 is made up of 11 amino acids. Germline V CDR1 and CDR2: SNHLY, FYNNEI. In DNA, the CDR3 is TGTGCCAGCAGTGTCCTCGGACAGGGGACCGTC. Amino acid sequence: CASSVLGQGTV.

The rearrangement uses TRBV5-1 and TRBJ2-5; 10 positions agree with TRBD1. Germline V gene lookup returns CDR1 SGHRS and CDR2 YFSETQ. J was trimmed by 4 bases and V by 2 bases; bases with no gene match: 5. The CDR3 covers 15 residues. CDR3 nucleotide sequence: TGCGCCAGCAGCTTCACGACAGGGGGCATAGAGACCCAGTACTTC. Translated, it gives CASSFTTGGIETQYF. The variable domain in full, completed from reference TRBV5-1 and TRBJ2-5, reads KAGVTQTPRYLIKTRGQQVTLSCSPISGHRSVSWYQQTPGQGLQFLFEYFSETQRNKGNFPGRFSGRQFSNSRSEMNVSTLELGDSALYLCASSFTTGGIETQYFGPGTRLLVL.

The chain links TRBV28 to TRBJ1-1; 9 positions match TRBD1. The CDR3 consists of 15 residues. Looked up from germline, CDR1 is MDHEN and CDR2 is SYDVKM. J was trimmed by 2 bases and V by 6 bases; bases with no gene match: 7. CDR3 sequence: CASSGGDRANTEAFF. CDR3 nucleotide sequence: TGTGCCAGCAGCGGGGGGGACAGGGCTAACACTGAAGCTTTCTTT.

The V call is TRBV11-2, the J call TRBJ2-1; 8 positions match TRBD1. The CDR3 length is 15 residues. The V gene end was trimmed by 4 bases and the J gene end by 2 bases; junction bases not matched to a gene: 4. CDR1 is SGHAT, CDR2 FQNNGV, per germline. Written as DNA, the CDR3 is TGTGCCAGCAGCTCCCCGGACAGGGCCTACAATGAGCAGTTCTTC. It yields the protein CASSSPDRAYNEQFF.

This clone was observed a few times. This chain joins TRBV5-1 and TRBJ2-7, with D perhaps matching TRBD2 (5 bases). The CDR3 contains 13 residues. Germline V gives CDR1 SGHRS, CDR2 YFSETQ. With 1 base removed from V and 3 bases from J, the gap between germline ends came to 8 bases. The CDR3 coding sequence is TGCGCCAGCAGCTTGTCGGGGAACTACGAGCAGTACTTC. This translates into CASSLSGNYEQYF.

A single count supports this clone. CDR3 protein: CAWKLKAAGNTIYF. Written as DNA, the CDR3 is TGTGCCTGGAAGTTAAAGGCGGCTGGAAACACCATATATTTT. The chain employs TRBV30 and TRBJ1-3, with D uncertain. This CDR3 contains 14 residues. In germline, CDR1 is GTSNPN, CDR2 SVGIG (reference sequence). Trimming cost V 4 bases and J 2 bases, with 12 bases left between them.

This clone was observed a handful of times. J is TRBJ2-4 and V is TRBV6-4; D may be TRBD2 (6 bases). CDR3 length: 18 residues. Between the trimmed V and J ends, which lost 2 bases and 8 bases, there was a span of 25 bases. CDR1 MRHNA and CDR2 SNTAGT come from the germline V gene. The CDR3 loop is CASSDLARECAEVDIQYF. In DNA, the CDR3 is TGTGCCAGCAGTGACCTAGCGCGAGAGTGCGCCGAGGTCGACATTCAGTACTTC.

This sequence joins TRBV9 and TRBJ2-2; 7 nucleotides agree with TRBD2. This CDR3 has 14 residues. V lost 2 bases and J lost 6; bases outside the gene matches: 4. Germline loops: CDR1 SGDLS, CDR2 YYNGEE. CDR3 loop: CASSVLAGPGELFF. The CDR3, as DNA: TGTGCCAGCAGCGTTTTAGCGGGTCCCGGGGAGCTGTTTTTT.

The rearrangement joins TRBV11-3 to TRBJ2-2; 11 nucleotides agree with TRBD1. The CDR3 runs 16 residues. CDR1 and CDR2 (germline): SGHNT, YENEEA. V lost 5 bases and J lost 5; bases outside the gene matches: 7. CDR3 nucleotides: TGTGCCAGCAGCCCCGGACAGGGGGCTTTGACCGGGGAGCTGTTTTTT. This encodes CASSPGQGALTGELFF.

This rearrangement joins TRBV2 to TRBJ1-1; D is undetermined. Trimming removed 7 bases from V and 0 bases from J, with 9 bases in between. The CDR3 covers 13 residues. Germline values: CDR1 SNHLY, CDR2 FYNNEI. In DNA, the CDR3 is TGTGCCAGCATCAAAACAATGAACACTGAAGCTTTCTTT. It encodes CASIKTMNTEAFF.

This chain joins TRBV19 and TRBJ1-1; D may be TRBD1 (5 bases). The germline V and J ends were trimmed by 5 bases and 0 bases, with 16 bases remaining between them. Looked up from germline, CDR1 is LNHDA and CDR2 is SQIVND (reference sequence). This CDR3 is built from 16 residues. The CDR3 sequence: CASSQPFRVVNTEAFF. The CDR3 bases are TGTGCCAGTAGTCAACCCTTCAGGGTGGTGAACACTGAAGCTTTCTTT.

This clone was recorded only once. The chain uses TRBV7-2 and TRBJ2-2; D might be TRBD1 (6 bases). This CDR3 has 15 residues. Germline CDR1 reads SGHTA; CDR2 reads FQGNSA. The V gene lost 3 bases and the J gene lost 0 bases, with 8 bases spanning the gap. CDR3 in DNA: TGTGCCAGCAGCTTCAACAGGGCGAACACCGGGGAGCTGTTTTTT. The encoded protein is CASSFNRANTGELFF. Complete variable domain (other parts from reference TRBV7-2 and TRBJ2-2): GAGVSQSPSNKVTEKGKDVELRCDPISGHTALYWYRQSLGQGLEFLIYFQGNSAPDKSGLPSDRFSAERTGGSVSTLTIQRTQQEDSAVYLCASSFNRANTGELFFGEGSRLTVL.

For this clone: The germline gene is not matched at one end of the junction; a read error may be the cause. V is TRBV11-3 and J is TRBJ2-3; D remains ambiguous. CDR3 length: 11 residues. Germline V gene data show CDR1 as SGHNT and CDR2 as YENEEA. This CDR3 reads CASHQPGQPRF. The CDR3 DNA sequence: TGTGCCAGCCATCAACCAGGTCAACCCAGATTT.

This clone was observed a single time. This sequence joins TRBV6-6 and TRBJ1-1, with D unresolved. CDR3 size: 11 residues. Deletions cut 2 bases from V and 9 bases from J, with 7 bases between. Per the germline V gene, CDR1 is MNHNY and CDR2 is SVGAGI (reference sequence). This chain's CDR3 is CASSYNSQAFF. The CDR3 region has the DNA TGTGCCAGCAGTTACAACAGCCAAGCTTTCTTT.